This record looks at one T cell receptor beta chain sequence and its context. The use of a sample-barcoded 5' primer and a J-beta primer mix characterized a second PCR of roughly 6 to 12 cycles. TCRdb independently ran MiXCR on the 5' RACE reads; one entry per CDR3 protein. The sample yields around 900,000 distinct CDR3 sequences, roughly 50% seen once. The data are from a study of blood T cells in healthy people across ages. This CDR3 region has 15 residues. V lost 0 bases and J lost 7; bases outside the gene matches: 7. The V gene's germline CDR1 is LGHDT and CDR2 YNNKEL (reference sequence). Input material: blood. This sequence was found in an older woman in good health. The gene calls are TRBV3-1 and TRBJ1-2, with 8 bases fitting TRBD1. The CDR3 coding sequence is TGTGCCAGCAGCCAAGACCGGAACAGGGGGTTTGGCTACACCTTC. Its translation is CASSQDRNRGFGYTF. The full variable domain, completed using reference TRBV3-1 and TRBJ1-2, is DTAVSQTPKYLVTQMGNDKSIKCEQNLGHDTMYWYKQDSKKFLKIMFSYNNKELIINETVPNRFSPKSPDKAHLNLHINSLELGDSAVYFCASSQDRNRGFGYTFGSGTRLTVV.